This T cell receptor (beta chain) was retrieved from a study of blood T cell repertoires in COVID-19. On the study more broadly: Samples representing acute and convalescent COVID-19 were sourced from the United States, Italy and Spain. PBMCs, B-cell-depleted T cells, or T cells were the source of the cDNA or gDNA that made up the material.

The Seattle patients, enrolled during active infection, were followed longitudinally. The germline gives CDR1 MNHEY, CDR2 SVGAGI. This CDR3 contains 13 residues. Trimming left V 7 bases short and J 8 bases short, with 15 bases between. TCRdb's copy holds only in-frame clones and misses some; the assay was immunoSEQ multiplex PCR. The sample includes 100,000 to 150,000 clones, 86% of them seen just once. The sequenced sample consisted of peripheral blood. This clonotype originated in a woman aged 70-85 years with COVID-19, enrolled during active disease. The chain is built from TRBV6-5 and TRBJ2-1, with TRBD2 as a possible D gene (5 bases). The CDR3 DNA sequence: TGTGCCAGCACCCTCTCCGGGGTCGATGAGCAGTTCTTC. Translated: CASTLSGVDEQFF.